These 24 T cell receptor beta chains share one sample of origin, sequenced in a study of blood T cell repertoires in COVID-19. TCRdb keeps only in-frame clones here, not all; method: immunoSEQ multiplex PCR. The profile covers some 400,000 clones, with around 84% appearing a single time and 0.85% to 1.3% taken by the ten largest. The specimen sequenced was peripheral blood. These receptors all come from a human donor with acute or convalescent COVID-19. The donor label of this sample is uncertain.

This clone was picked up a small number of times. The rearrangement links TRBV1 to TRBJ1-5. TRBV1 is an annotated pseudogene. The CDR3 runs to 15 residues. Written as DNA, the CDR3 is TGCACCAGCAGCCAAGTTGCGAGGGGGGGTTGGCACCAGCATTTT. Translated: CTSSQVARGGWHQHF.

The rearrangement links TRBV11-1 to TRBJ2-5, with D unclear. V shed 5 bases and J shed 4 bases, with 11 bases lying between them. Germline CDR1 reads SGHAT; CDR2 reads FQDESV (reference sequence). The CDR3 has 13 amino acids. The CDR3 here is CASSPNRRETQYF. The CDR3 DNA reads TGTGCCAGCAGCCCAAACCGCAGAGAGACCCAGTACTTC.

V usage is TRBV4-1 and J usage is TRBJ2-3; TRBD2 matches at 13 bases. CDR3 length: 15 residues. The germline gives CDR1 MGHRA, CDR2 YSYEKL. V trimming: 4 bases; J trimming: 4 bases; junction bases outside the gene matches: 2. CDR3 residues: CASSRTSGSPDTQYF. In nucleotides, the CDR3 is TGCGCCAGCAGCCGGACTAGCGGGAGCCCAGATACGCAGTATTTT.

This chain joins TRBV18 and TRBJ1-1; D is ambiguous. Looked up from germline, CDR1 is KGHSH and CDR2 is LQKENI. The CDR3 is made up of 13 amino acids. Trimming removed 6 bases from V and 5 bases from J, with 13 bases in between. The CDR3 is CASSPDWGTEAFF. The CDR3 DNA follows: TGTGCCAGCTCCCCGGACTGGGGTACTGAAGCTTTCTTT. The full variable domain, rest sourced from reference TRBV18 and TRBJ1-1, is NAGVMQNPRHLVRRRGQEARLRCSPMKGHSHVYWYRQLPEEGLKFMVYLQKENIIDESGMPKERFSAEFPKEGPSILRIQQVVRGDSAAYFCASSPDWGTEAFFGQGTRLTVV.

This chain joins TRBV20-1 and TRBJ1-2; D remains unclear. There are 14 residues in the CDR3. V was clipped by 3 bases and J by 4 bases, with 15 bases between them. Germline CDR1 DFQATT, CDR2 SNEGSKA (reference sequence). Here the CDR3 DNA reads TGCAGTGCTAGTCTTGCGGGTTATATCTATGGCTACACCTTC. Its translation: CSASLAGYIYGYTF.

CDR3 sequence: CAWSSGNTGELFF. CDR3 coding DNA: TGTGCCTGGAGCTCCGGGAACACCGGGGAGCTGTTTTTT. This chain links TRBV30 with TRBJ2-2; D is uncertain. Trimming cost V 3 bases and J 1 base, with 6 bases left between them. Germline V gives CDR1 GTSNPN, CDR2 SVGIG (reference sequence). This CDR3 is built from 13 residues.

The J gene is TRBJ2-7, the V gene TRBV11-2; 13 bases line up with TRBD2. This CDR3 contains 15 residues. Unmatched junction bases numbered 5, after V lost 5 bases and J lost 4 bases. Per the germline V gene, CDR1 is SGHAT and CDR2 is FQNNGV. The CDR3 DNA reads TGTGCCAGCAGCGCCGGACTAGCGGGAGCTTACGAGCAGTACTTC. It is translated as CASSAGLAGAYEQYF.

CDR3: CASSSGGQGNEKLFF. The CDR3 nucleotides read TGTGCCAGCAGCTCGGGTGGACAGGGGAATGAAAAACTGTTTTTT. V is TRBV7-9 and J is TRBJ1-4, with 9 bases that match TRBD1. This CDR3 contains 15 residues. Germline CDR1 and CDR2: SEHNR and FQNEAQ (reference sequence). V was pared by 4 bases and J by 5 bases, with 5 bases of the junction left unmatched.

The V gene is TRBV12-3 or TRBV12-4, the J gene TRBJ2-1, with D perhaps TRBD2 (5 bases). CDR3 length: 13 amino acids. Trimming removed 7 bases from V and 15 bases from J, with 22 bases in between. The CDR3 sequence is CASTNSVPFTPFF. The CDR3 DNA follows: TGTGCCAGCACCAATAGCGTTCCCTTTACCCCGTTCTTC.

CDR3 DNA sequence: TGTGCCAGCACAGGGTTTGTTAGCGGGGGGTACAATGAGCAGTTCTTC. Its protein is CASTGFVSGGYNEQFF. This chain connects TRBV19 to TRBJ2-1; 10 nucleotides match TRBD2. The CDR3 totals 16 residues. V lost 9 bases, J lost 4 bases, and 12 bases stayed unmatched. Germline CDR1 and CDR2: LNHDA and SQIVND (reference sequence).

The CDR3 loop is CATSRRRLAGGEKNEQFF. The CDR3, as DNA: TGTGCCACCAGCAGACGTAGACTAGCGGGAGGCGAAAAGAATGAGCAGTTCTTC. V and J are TRBV15 and TRBJ2-1; TRBD2 agrees at 13 bases. The CDR3 sequence is 18 residues long. Germline V CDR1 and CDR2: LNHNV, YYDKDF (reference sequence). The V gene end was trimmed by 2 bases and the J gene end by 7 bases; junction bases not matched to a gene: 11.

The V call is TRBV4-1, the J call TRBJ2-2; D ambiguous. Germline V gene lookup returns CDR1 MGHRA and CDR2 YSYEKL. The CDR3 is 15 amino acids. V lost 0 bases to trimming and J lost 1 base, with 6 bases between them. The CDR3 is CASSQDLLNTGELFF. The DNA of the CDR3 is TGCGCCAGCAGCCAAGATCTTCTGAACACCGGGGAGCTGTTTTTT.

The count of this clone is one. The chain couples TRBV3-1 (or the pseudogene TRBV3-2) to TRBJ2-7, with a weak D call TRBD1 (6 bases). The CDR3 has 13 amino acids. The V gene lost 6 bases and the J gene lost 3 bases, with 12 bases spanning the gap. The germline gives CDR1 LGHDT, CDR2 YNNKEL (reference sequence). DNA for the CDR3: TGTGCCAGCAGTCCCGGGACAAACTACGAGCAGTACTTC. Its protein is CASSPGTNYEQYF.

The chain employs TRBV2 and TRBJ1-4; TRBD1 matches at 7 bases. Looked up from germline, CDR1 is SNHLY and CDR2 is FYNNEI. Unmatched junction bases numbered 6, after V lost 4 bases and J lost 7 bases. The CDR3 is 14 residues long. In nucleotides, the CDR3 is TGTGCCAGCAGTGTGGTTCAGGGGGGTGAAAAACTGTTTTTT. This codes for CASSVVQGGEKLFF.

This chain connects TRBV7-9 to TRBJ2-7; D is ambiguous. The germline V gene has CDR1 SEHNR and CDR2 FQNEAQ (reference sequence). The CDR3 sequence is 15 residues long. V gave up 5 bases and J gave up 2 bases, with 16 bases separating them. Here the CDR3 DNA reads TGTGCCAGCAGCGACGAAGGAAGGCGGCCCTACGAGCAGTACTTC. This gives the protein CASSDEGRRPYEQYF.

The chain uses TRBV6-4 and TRBJ2-4; D gene ambiguous. V lost 6 bases to trimming and J lost 0 bases, with 15 bases between them. The CDR3 contains 16 residues. CDR1 MRHNA and CDR2 SNTAGT come from the germline V gene. CDR3: CASSQACLLAKNIQYF. In DNA, the CDR3 is TGTGCCAGCAGCCAGGCCTGCCTCCTAGCCAAAAACATTCAGTACTTC.

The V and J genes are TRBV4-2 and TRBJ2-7, with 10 bases aligning to TRBD1. CDR1 is LGHNA and CDR2 is YNFKEQ in the germline V gene. CDR3 length: 15 amino acids. The V gene end was trimmed by 0 bases and the J gene end by 1 base; junction bases not matched to a gene: 0. CDR3 in amino acids: CASSQEDRGSYEQYF. The CDR3 region has the DNA TGTGCCAGCAGCCAAGAGGACAGGGGGTCCTACGAGCAGTACTTC.

V is TRBV19 and J is TRBJ2-7; no firm D call. Germline V CDR1 and CDR2: LNHDA, SQIVND (reference sequence). V lost 7 bases and J lost 2, with 15 bases in between. The CDR3 runs to 14 residues. The CDR3 DNA is TGTGCCAGTACCACAGCAGAAGAGCCCTACGAGCAGTACTTC. Protein sequence: CASTTAEEPYEQYF.

This rearrangement joins TRBV14 to TRBJ2-1, with D possibly being TRBD2 (6 bases). The CDR3 loop spans 13 amino acids. Germline V CDR1 and CDR2: SGHDN, FVKESK. Trimming removed 1 base at V and 12 bases at J, with 13 bases between. The CDR3 nucleotides are TGTGCCAGCAGCCAAGTAAATCTAGCGAGGCAGTTCTTC. Amino acid sequence: CASSQVNLARQFF.

This clone appeared a few times. The rearrangement links TRBV19 to TRBJ1-4; D perhaps matches TRBD1 (6 bases). The V end was cut by 2 bases, the J end by 0 bases, with 10 bases between. Germline CDR1 is LNHDA and CDR2 is SQIVND (reference sequence). The CDR3 extends over 16 amino acids. The CDR3 coding sequence is TGTGCCAGTAGTATAAGGGCAGGGGCAACTAATGAAAAACTGTTTTTT. As protein: CASSIRAGATNEKLFF.

V usage is TRBV5-1 and J usage is TRBJ1-2; possible D gene TRBD1, 6 bases. CDR1 and CDR2 from the germline V gene are SGHRS and YFSETQ. This CDR3 contains 12 residues. Trimming took off 4 bases at V and 5 bases at J, with 9 bases between the two ends. The CDR3 sequence is CASSADRYGYTF. DNA of the CDR3: TGCGCCAGCAGCGCCGACAGGTATGGCTACACCTTC.

Of note for this clone: The identical CDR3 is also encoded by other nucleotide sequences in the sample. The V call is TRBV7-9, the J call TRBJ1-1; D is unresolved. V was trimmed by 1 base and J by 1 base, leaving 13 bases between them. Germline CDR1 and CDR2: SEHNR and FQNEAQ (reference sequence). The CDR3 has 16 amino acids. CDR3 protein: CASSLGQGNGNTEAFF. For the CDR3, the DNA is TGTGCCAGCAGCTTAGGACAAGGTAACGGGAACACTGAAGCTTTCTTT.

In regard to this clone: Other DNA sequences of this sample code for an identical CDR3. The chain carries TRBV6-5 and TRBJ2-3, with 11 bases aligning to TRBD2. CDR1 is MNHEY and CDR2 is SVGAGI in the germline V gene. This CDR3 spans 14 amino acids. Losses at the gene ends were 4 bases for V and 5 bases for J; bases not matched to a gene: 2. CDR3 loop: CASSLAGGRDTQYF. The CDR3 DNA is TGTGCCAGCAGTTTAGCGGGGGGGAGAGATACGCAGTATTTT.

The chain carries TRBV27 and TRBJ1-2; D gene ambiguous. The V and J ends lost 6 bases and 5 bases respectively, with 16 bases between them. CDR3 length: 14 amino acids. From germline, CDR1 is MNHEY and CDR2 SMNVEV (reference sequence). CDR3: CASSSPQIFYGYTF. CDR3 DNA sequence: TGTGCCAGCAGCTCCCCGCAGATATTTTATGGCTACACCTTC.